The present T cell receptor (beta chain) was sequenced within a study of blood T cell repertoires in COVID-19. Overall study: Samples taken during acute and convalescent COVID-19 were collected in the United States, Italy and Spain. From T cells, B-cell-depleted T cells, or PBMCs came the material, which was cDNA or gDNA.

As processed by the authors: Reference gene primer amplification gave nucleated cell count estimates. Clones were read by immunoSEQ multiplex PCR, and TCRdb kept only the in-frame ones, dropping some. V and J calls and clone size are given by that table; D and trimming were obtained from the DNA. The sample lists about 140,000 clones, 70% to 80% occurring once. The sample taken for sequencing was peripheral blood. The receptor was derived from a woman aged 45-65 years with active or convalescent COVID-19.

CDR3 bases: TGTGCCAGCAGCTTAGCGCATTCTAGCGGGAGCTCCTACGAGCAGTACTTC. Amino acids: CASSLAHSSGSSYEQYF. This sequence joins TRBV7-2 and TRBJ2-7; TRBD2 matches at 10 bases. CDR3 length: 17 amino acids. Looked up from germline, CDR1 is SGHTA and CDR2 is FQGNSA. V lost 0 bases and J lost 0; bases outside the gene matches: 5.